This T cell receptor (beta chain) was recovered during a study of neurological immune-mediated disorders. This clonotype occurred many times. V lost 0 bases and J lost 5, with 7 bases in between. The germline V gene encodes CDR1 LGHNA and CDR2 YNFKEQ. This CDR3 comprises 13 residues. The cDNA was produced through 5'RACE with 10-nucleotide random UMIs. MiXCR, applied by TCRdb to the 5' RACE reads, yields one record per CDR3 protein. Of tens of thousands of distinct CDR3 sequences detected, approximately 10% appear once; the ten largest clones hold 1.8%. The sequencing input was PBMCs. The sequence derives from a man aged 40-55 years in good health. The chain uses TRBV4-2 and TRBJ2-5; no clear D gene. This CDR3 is CASSQDMRETQYF. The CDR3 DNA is TGTGCCAGCAGCCAAGATATGCGGGAGACCCAGTACTTC.